The sequence of this T cell receptor beta chain was determined in a study of blood T cell repertoires in COVID-19 (dated by TCRdb to 2018 to 2021). Describing the broader study: Recovered participants in ImmuneRACE Cohort 3 were defined by two consecutive negative NP/OP PCR tests, clearance by a healthcare professional, or resolution of symptoms. Samples came from the ongoing ImmuneRACE study (first 160 participants) plus 1,254 subjects from 6 global collaborators. Collaborator samples came from the United States, Italy and Spain and covered acute and convalescent phases of COVID-19. Subjects who had been exposed to COVID-19, were actively infected with it, or had recovered from it provided the deeply sampled blood TCRbeta repertoires that made up the dataset. The repertoires were released in a freely available public database intended as a resource for research on the immune response to SARS-CoV-2. Where available, HLA class I and class II types were taken from metadata supplied by the sample provider and were not determined by assay-based typing. The material from the prospective study consisted of cDNA or gDNA derived from T cells, B-cell-depleted T cells, or PBMCs. A de-identified subject ID, COVID-19 status, age in years and sex were almost always included in the sample metadata. On the study overall, not on this receptor specifically: How much clinical and demographic metadata was included differed by source and by participant, and the metadata was provided uncurated.

To note about this clone: What antigen it recognizes has not been identified. Base qualities are missing; no much larger clone stands one base away.

Participants in the prospective study were aged 18 to 89 years, lived in about two dozen United States geographic areas, and enrolled through a virtual design. In the prospective study, cohorts were assigned on the basis of participant-reported clinical history obtained from a screening survey and a study questionnaire. Mobile phlebotomists in the prospective study collected whole blood, serum and a nasopharyngeal or oropharyngeal swab from every participant. Prospective study participants could optionally give additional blood draws and questionnaires over an approximately 2-month period. Before DNA extraction, blood samples from the prospective study were shipped at room temperature or frozen. Relative to germline, V is missing 6 bases and J is missing 4 bases, with 3 bases of the junction outside any gene match. Sequences ENHRY (CDR1) and SYGVKD (CDR2) are obtained from the germline V gene. Including cysteine and phenylalanine, the CDR3 has 15 amino acids. The kept DNA is CDR3 alone, 45 bases in frame from the first base.

TCRbeta CDR3 regions were amplified from genomic DNA using the immunoSEQ Assay, a bias-controlled multiplex PCR. As for the original processing: Nucleated cell counts per sample were estimated from amplification of reference gene primers within the assay. To quantify the absolute abundance of each unique TCRbeta CDR3 rearrangement, sequence reads were collapsed and filtered. For each sample, productive Simpson clonality was calculated as the square root of Simpson's diversity index across productive rearrangements. What TCRdb holds here is the immuneACCESS table cut down to in-frame rearrangements. Part of the clones is not present; checked against another copy, under half of the missing clones reflect an unresolved V gene, and the others are unexplained. V, J and clone size reflect that table, while D and trimming were determined from the DNA. The sample table shows under 300,000 clones, and roughly 91% are seen once. The ten largest clones add up to 2% of the sample.

The specimen sequenced was PBMCs or T cells enriched from blood (not recorded which). The sequence derives from an older woman in a cohort exposed to, infected with or recovered from COVID-19 (not recorded which). The rearranged segments are TRBV10-3 and TRBJ2-5; TRBD2 aligns with 15 central bases. The CDR3 protein sequence reads: CAISAGLAGGETQYF. At the DNA level, the sequence is TGTGCCATCAGCGCGGGACTAGCGGGAGGAGAGACCCAGTACTTC.